This T cell receptor (beta chain) was profiled in a study of tumor-infiltrating lymphocytes in primary liver carcinoma. A primer in the constant region served to generate TCR beta cDNA from approximately 500 ng of total RNA. The TCR beta library was amplified through three nested multiplex PCR rounds in a modified ARM-PCR procedure. Running about 11 cycles apiece, the first two PCR rounds relied on TRBV1-TRBV30 forward primers together with a C-beta reverse primer. Each CDR3 protein is one row after TCRdb ran MiXCR on the multiplex PCR reads. The table has about 120,000 distinct CDR3 sequences, about two thirds seen once. It was from roughly 20-30 mg of unsorted bulk tissue that RNA and DNA were co-extracted. Germline lookup yields CDR1 SEHNR and CDR2 FQNEAQ (reference sequence). CDR3 length: 15 amino acids. The V gene end was trimmed by 5 bases and the J gene end by 4 bases; junction bases not matched to a gene: 7.

Input material: tumor-adjacent normal liver tissue. The chain uses TRBV7-9 and TRBJ2-5, with 10 bases matching TRBD1. This receptor was identified in an older woman with primary liver carcinoma and hepatitis B virus infection. In DNA form, the CDR3 reads TGTGCCAGCAGCCGCTGGGGACAGGGGCGAGAGACCCAGTACTTC. Encoded protein: CASSRWGQGRETQYF.